The following is a T cell receptor beta chain sequence with its context. The antigen remains undetermined. Only in-frame clones appear in the TCRdb table, and some are missing; sequencing was by immunoSEQ multiplex PCR. The sample records 45,000 or so clones, 76% being singletons. This sample was included in a study of vaccination effects on CD4 cells after COVID-19. Whole-study findings and limits: Among infection- and vaccine-induced clones, marked clonal contraction occurred late after vaccination. After vaccination, spike-reactive clones in convalescents were mostly new vaccine-induced clones.

The CDR3 contains 15 residues. J gave up 4 bases and V 5 bases, and 7 bases lay outside the gene matches. CDR1 is SNHLY and CDR2 is FYNNEI in the germline V gene. The culture ran for 10 days, and then CD4+ T cells were isolated. The specimen was CD4+ T cells from PBMCs cultured without peptide, collected before COVID-19 vaccination. The V call is TRBV2, the J call TRBJ2-3, with TRBD2 matching 9 bases. The receptor comes from a human donor who had a prior SARS-CoV-2 infection. The CDR3 nucleotides read TGTGCCAGCAGTTTAGCGGGAGAAAGTTCAGATACGCAGTATTTT. Residues: CASSLAGESSDTQYF.